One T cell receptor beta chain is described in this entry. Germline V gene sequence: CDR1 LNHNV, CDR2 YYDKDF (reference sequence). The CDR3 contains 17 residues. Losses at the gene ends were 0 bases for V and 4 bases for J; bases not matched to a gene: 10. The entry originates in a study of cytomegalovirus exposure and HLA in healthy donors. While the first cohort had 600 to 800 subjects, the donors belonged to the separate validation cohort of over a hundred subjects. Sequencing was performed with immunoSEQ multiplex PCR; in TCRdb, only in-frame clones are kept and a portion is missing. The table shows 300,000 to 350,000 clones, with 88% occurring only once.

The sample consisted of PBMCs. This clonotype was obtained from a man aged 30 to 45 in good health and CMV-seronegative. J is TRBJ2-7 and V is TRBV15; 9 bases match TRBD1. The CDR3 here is CATSRDQRQGERYEQYF. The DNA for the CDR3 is TGTGCCACCAGCAGAGACCAAAGACAGGGGGAGAGATACGAGCAGTACTTC.